The 25 T cell receptor beta chains below all came from one sample that was sequenced in a study of cytomegalovirus exposure and HLA in healthy donors. Here immunoSEQ multiplex PCR was the method, and the copy in TCRdb shows in-frame clones only, minus some. The sample has 150,000 to 200,000 clones, approximately 86% seen once. Sequencing was done on a sample of PBMCs. Source of these receptors: a woman aged 18-30 years in good health and CMV-seronegative.

This chain links TRBV27 with TRBJ2-7; weak D call: TRBD1 (5 bases). The CDR3 contains 15 residues. Per the germline V gene, CDR1 is MNHEY and CDR2 is SMNVEV (reference sequence). Trimming shortened V by 4 bases and J by 4 bases, and 17 bases separated the two germline ends. This CDR3 reads CASSWVPLDSYEQYF. The CDR3 DNA reads as TGTGCCAGCAGTTGGGTCCCGTTAGACAGTTACGAGCAGTACTTC.

This clone has a single count. V and J are TRBV27 and TRBJ1-1, with D unclear. This CDR3 is 13 amino acids long. Trimming took 6 bases from V and 1 from J, leaving 9 bases between them. CDR1 and CDR2 from the germline V gene are MNHEY and SMNVEV (reference sequence). CDR3 amino acids: CASSGTENTEAFF. In nucleotides, the CDR3 is TGTGCCAGCAGCGGTACAGAGAACACTGAAGCTTTCTTT.

V is TRBV10-3 and J is TRBJ2-3, with 7 bases fitting TRBD2. The CDR3 spans 17 residues. CDR1 is ENHRY and CDR2 is SYGVKD in the germline V gene. V trimming: 3 bases; J trimming: 1 base; junction bases outside the gene matches: 10. The CDR3 DNA is TGTGCCATCAGTGATTCCGGACTAGGTCGTGGCACAGATACGCAGTATTTT. Its translation is CAISDSGLGRGTDTQYF.

The J gene is TRBJ2-1, the V gene TRBV5-1; D is unresolved. The CDR3 length is 15 residues. Per germline, CDR1 SGHRS and CDR2 YFSETQ. V lost 3 bases, J lost 6 bases, and 16 bases lay in between. CDR3 in DNA: TGCGCCAGCAGCTCCCCCTTAAACTTTCGCAATGAGCAGTTCTTC. This translates into CASSSPLNFRNEQFF.

This chain uses TRBV29-1 with TRBJ1-1; D gene unclear. Germline CDR1 is SQVTM and CDR2 is ANQGSEA. The V gene lost 3 bases and the J gene lost 0 bases, with 8 bases spanning the gap. The CDR3 is made up of 13 amino acids. The CDR3 region has the DNA TGCAGCGTTGAGAGGCGGTTGAACACTGAAGCTTTCTTT. This translates into CSVERRLNTEAFF.

The chain links TRBV14 to TRBJ2-7, with 13 positions matching TRBD2. Trimming removed 4 bases from V and 3 bases from J; junction bases left unmatched: 6. This CDR3 contains 16 residues. Germline CDR1 is SGHDN and CDR2 is FVKESK. The CDR3 DNA reads as TGTGCCAGCAGCCTCTTGGGGACTAGCGGGGTCTACGAGCAGTACTTC. Its translation is CASSLLGTSGVYEQYF. Looking up the rest from reference TRBV14 and TRBJ2-7 gives the full variable domain: EAGVTQFPSHSVIEKGQTVTLRCDPISGHDNLYWYRRVMGKEIKFLLHFVKESKQDESGMPNNRFLAERTGGTYSTLKVQPAELEDSGVYFCASSLLGTSGVYEQYFGPGTRLTVT.

The rearrangement joins TRBV7-9 to TRBJ1-2, with 9 bases that match TRBD1. J was trimmed by 5 bases and V by 5 bases; bases with no gene match: 12. In germline, CDR1 is SEHNR, CDR2 FQNEAQ (reference sequence). This CDR3 is built from 16 residues. The CDR3 nucleotides read TGTGCCAGCAGCGGAGGGACAGGGATAGTAGGGTATGGCTACACCTTC. This gives the protein CASSGGTGIVGYGYTF.

This chain joins TRBV7-9 and TRBJ1-2, with D perhaps TRBD1 (6 bases). V gave up 1 base and J gave up 8 bases, with 14 bases separating them. CDR3 length equals 14 residues. Germline CDR1 SEHNR, CDR2 FQNEAQ (reference sequence). Here the CDR3 DNA reads TGTGCCAGCAGCTTAGTGACAGGCCAATTCGGCTACACCTTC. This gives the protein CASSLVTGQFGYTF.

The J gene is TRBJ2-3, the V gene TRBV2, with a possible D match to TRBD1 (6 bases). The CDR3 contains 15 residues. Germline V gives CDR1 SNHLY, CDR2 FYNNEI. Trimming pared 6 bases from V and 2 bases from J, leaving 15 bases between. The CDR3 bases are TGTGCCAGCAGCGATGACGGACAGCCCACAGATACGCAGTATTTT. Translation gives CASSDDGQPTDTQYF.

The chain couples TRBV6-5 to TRBJ2-1, with 11 bases that match TRBD2. The CDR3 spans 16 residues. Germline V CDR1 and CDR2: MNHEY, SVGAGI. V lost 4 bases to trimming and J lost 4 bases; unmatched junction nucleotides: 6. DNA of the CDR3: TGTGCCAGCAGTTTTAGCGGGAGGGCAGATTACAATGAGCAGTTCTTC. The encoded protein is CASSFSGRADYNEQFF.

Concerning this clone: Other DNA sequences in this sample translate to the same CDR3. CDR3 protein: CASSIQGTNYGYTF. DNA of the CDR3: TGTGCCAGTAGTATACAGGGGACTAACTATGGCTACACCTTC. The chain joins TRBV19 to TRBJ1-2, with a weak D call TRBD1 (6 bases). CDR1 and CDR2 from the germline V gene are LNHDA and SQIVND (reference sequence). This CDR3 region has 14 residues. Trimming removed 2 bases from V and 0 bases from J, with 7 bases in between.

The V call is TRBV7-6, the J call TRBJ1-2; TRBD1 is a possible D gene (5 bases). Germline CDR1 and CDR2: SGHVS and FNYEAQ. The CDR3 is made up of 15 amino acids. Deletions cut 0 bases from V and 1 base from J, with 9 bases between. The CDR3: CASSLALGGNYGYTF. The CDR3, as DNA: TGTGCCAGCAGCTTAGCGTTGGGGGGTAACTATGGCTACACCTTC. Combining the CDR3 with reference TRBV7-6 and TRBJ1-2 gives the whole variable domain GAGVSQSPRYKVTKRGQDVALRCDPISGHVSLYWYRQALGQGPEFLTYFNYEAQQDKSGLPNDRFSAERPEGSISTLTIQRTEQRDSAMYRCASSLALGGNYGYTFGSGTRLTVV.

This chain uses TRBV29-1 with TRBJ1-3, with TRBD1 identical over 11 bases. Germline V gene sequence: CDR1 SQVTM, CDR2 ANQGSEA. Trimming at V came to 7 bases and at J to 0 bases, leaving 2 bases not matched to a gene. The CDR3 runs 14 residues. CDR3 sequence: CSGGTGGSGNTIYF. The DNA of the CDR3 is TGCAGCGGTGGGACAGGGGGCTCTGGAAACACCATATATTTT. Filled out from reference TRBV29-1 and TRBJ1-3, the complete variable domain reads SAVISQKPSRDICQRGTSLTIQCQVDSQVTMMFWYRQQPGQSLTLIATANQGSEATYESGFVIDKFPISRPNLTFSTLTVSNMSPEDSSIYLCSGGTGGSGNTIYFGEGSWLTVV.

The chain recombines TRBV6-4 with TRBJ1-2; 10 bases agree with TRBD1. V gave up 0 bases and J gave up 3 bases; unmatched junction bases: 13. This CDR3 is built from 19 residues. Germline loops: CDR1 MRHNA, CDR2 SNTAGT. The CDR3 DNA is TGTGCCAGCAGTGACTCGGCCGGACAGGGGGTCCCACGTCACTATGGCTACACCTTC. Protein product: CASSDSAGQGVPRHYGYTF.

The chain combines TRBV6-6 with TRBJ2-7, with 7 positions matching TRBD1. V shed 5 bases, J shed 5 bases, and the junction held 3 bases outside the gene matches. Germline assignment: CDR1 MNHNY and CDR2 SVGAGI (reference sequence). This CDR3 has 12 residues. CDR3 region: CASSDRVNEQYF. The CDR3 nucleotides read TGTGCCAGCAGTGACAGGGTAAACGAGCAGTACTTC.

This clone was recorded once. V is TRBV13 and J is TRBJ1-1, with D maybe TRBD1 (6 bases). The CDR3 totals 11 residues. Germline V gene data show CDR1 as PRHDT and CDR2 as FYEKMQ (reference sequence). V lost 5 bases, J lost 6 bases, and 7 bases lay in between. The CDR3 spells CASSEGAEAFF. Here the CDR3 DNA reads TGTGCCAGCAGCGAGGGGGCTGAAGCTTTCTTT.

The rearrangement joins TRBV11-3 to TRBJ1-1; D is possibly TRBD1 (5 bases). V lost 4 bases and J lost 4, with 10 bases in between. CDR1 SGHNT and CDR2 YENEEA come from the germline V gene. The length of the CDR3 is 13 residues. The CDR3 bases are TGTGCCAGCAGCTCCGGGGGGGGCACTGAAGCTTTCTTT. This gives the protein CASSSGGGTEAFF.

The chain joins TRBV18 to TRBJ1-3; tentative D call: TRBD1 (5 bases). Trimming shortened V by 3 bases and J by 7 bases, and 22 bases separated the two germline ends. Germline assignment: CDR1 KGHSH and CDR2 LQKENI. The CDR3 contains 17 residues. The CDR3 sequence is CASSPQRRGAGENTIYF. The CDR3 DNA is TGTGCCAGCTCACCGCAGAGACGCGGGGCCGGTGAGAACACCATATATTTT.

The chain is built from TRBV30 and TRBJ1-2, with D possibly being TRBD1 (6 bases). Between the trimmed V and J ends, which lost 3 bases and 2 bases, there was a span of 7 bases. Germline CDR1 is GTSNPN and CDR2 is SVGIG (reference sequence). The CDR3 runs to 12 residues. The CDR3 sequence: CAWRGQNYGYTF. DNA for the CDR3: TGTGCCTGGAGAGGACAGAACTATGGCTACACCTTC.

The rearrangement links TRBV5-1 to TRBJ1-1; TRBD1 might be the D (5 bases). Looked up from germline, CDR1 is SGHRS and CDR2 is YFSETQ. The CDR3 covers 17 residues. With 1 base removed from V and 0 bases from J, the gap between germline ends came to 16 bases. The CDR3 DNA reads as TGCGCCAGCAGCTTGATTGCAGGGCGAAGAATGAACACTGAAGCTTTCTTT. Translation gives CASSLIAGRRMNTEAFF. The whole variable domain, filled in from reference TRBV5-1 and TRBJ1-1, reads KAGVTQTPRYLIKTRGQQVTLSCSPISGHRSVSWYQQTPGQGLQFLFEYFSETQRNKGNFPGRFSGRQFSNSRSEMNVSTLELGDSALYLCASSLIAGRRMNTEAFFGQGTRLTVV.

Only a few counts were recorded for this clone. This chain connects TRBV6-1 to TRBJ1-2, with D possibly being TRBD1 (6 bases). Trimming shortened V by 4 bases and J by 5 bases, and 8 bases separated the two germline ends. The CDR3 consists of 12 residues. Germline CDR1 MNHNS, CDR2 SASEGT. CDR3 nucleotide sequence: TGTGCCAGCAGTGGGGACAATTATGGCTACACCTTC. It encodes CASSGDNYGYTF.

This chain connects TRBV5-1 to TRBJ1-1, with TRBD1 as a possible D gene (5 bases). The CDR3 covers 12 residues. V was shortened by 2 bases and J by 6 bases, with 8 bases between the two germline ends. CDR1 is SGHRS and CDR2 is YFSETQ in the germline V gene. CDR3 bases: TGCGCCAGCAGCTTAGGGACTCCTGAAGCTTTCTTT. Its translation is CASSLGTPEAFF. The complete variable domain, with remaining parts taken from reference TRBV5-1 and TRBJ1-1, reads KAGVTQTPRYLIKTRGQQVTLSCSPISGHRSVSWYQQTPGQGLQFLFEYFSETQRNKGNFPGRFSGRQFSNSRSEMNVSTLELGDSALYLCASSLGTPEAFFGQGTRLTVV.

The gene calls are TRBV6-6 and TRBJ2-7, with 11 bases aligning to TRBD2. CDR1 and CDR2 (germline): MNHNY, SVGAGI (reference sequence). The CDR3 is 14 residues long. J was trimmed by 4 bases and V by 2 bases; bases with no gene match: 1. The chain's CDR3 is CASSYVAGGYEQYF. In nucleotides, the CDR3 is TGTGCCAGCAGTTACGTAGCGGGAGGGTACGAGCAGTACTTC.

The CDR3 sequence is CASSPTGTEAFF. CDR3 sequence (DNA): TGTGCCAGTAGCCCTACGGGCACTGAAGCTTTCTTT. The chain has TRBV19 and TRBJ1-1; no firm D call. This CDR3 spans 12 amino acids. V was trimmed by 6 bases and J by 4 bases, leaving 9 bases between them. CDR1 LNHDA and CDR2 SQIVND come from the germline V gene (reference sequence).

This clone was seen once. This chain links TRBV27 with TRBJ2-3, with 7 bases aligning to TRBD1. Germline CDR1 MNHEY, CDR2 SMNVEV (reference sequence). This CDR3 comprises 15 residues. Trimming removed 3 bases from V and 5 bases from J; junction bases left unmatched: 8. The CDR3 DNA reads as TGTGCCAGCAGTTTGTGGGACAGAGAACAAGATACGCAGTATTTT. This encodes CASSLWDREQDTQYF.